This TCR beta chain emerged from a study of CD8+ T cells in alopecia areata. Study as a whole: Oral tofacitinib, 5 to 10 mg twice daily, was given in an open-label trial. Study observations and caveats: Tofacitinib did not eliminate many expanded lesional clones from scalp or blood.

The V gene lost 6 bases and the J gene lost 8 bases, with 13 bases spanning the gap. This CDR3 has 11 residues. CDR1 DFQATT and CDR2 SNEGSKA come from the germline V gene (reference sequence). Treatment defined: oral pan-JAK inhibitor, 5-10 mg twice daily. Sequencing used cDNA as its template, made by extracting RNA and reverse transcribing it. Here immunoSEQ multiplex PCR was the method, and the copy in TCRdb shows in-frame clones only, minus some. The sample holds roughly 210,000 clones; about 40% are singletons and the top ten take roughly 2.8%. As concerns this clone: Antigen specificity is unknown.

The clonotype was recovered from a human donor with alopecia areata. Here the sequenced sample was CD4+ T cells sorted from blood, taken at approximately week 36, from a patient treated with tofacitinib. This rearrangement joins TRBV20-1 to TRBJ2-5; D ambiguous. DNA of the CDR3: TGCAGTGCCAGCCATTCATCAACCCAGTACTTC. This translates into CSASHSSTQYF.